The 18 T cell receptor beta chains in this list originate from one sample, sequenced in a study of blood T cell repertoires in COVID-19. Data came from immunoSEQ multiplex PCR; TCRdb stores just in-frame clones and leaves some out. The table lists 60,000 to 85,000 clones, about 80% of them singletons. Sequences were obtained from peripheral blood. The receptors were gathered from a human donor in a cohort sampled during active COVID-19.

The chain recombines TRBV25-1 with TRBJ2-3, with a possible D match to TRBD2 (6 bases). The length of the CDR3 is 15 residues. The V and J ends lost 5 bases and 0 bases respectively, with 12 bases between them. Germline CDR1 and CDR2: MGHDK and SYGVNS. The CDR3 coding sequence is TGTGCCAGCAGTCACGGGGGTATGAGCACAGATACGCAGTATTTT. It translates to CASSHGGMSTDTQYF. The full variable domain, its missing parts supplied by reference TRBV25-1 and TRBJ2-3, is EADIYQTPRYLVIGTGKKITLECSQTMGHDKMYWYQQDPGMELHLIHYSYGVNSTEKGDLSSESTVSRIRTEHFPLTLESARPSHTSQYLCASSHGGMSTDTQYFGPGTRLTVL.

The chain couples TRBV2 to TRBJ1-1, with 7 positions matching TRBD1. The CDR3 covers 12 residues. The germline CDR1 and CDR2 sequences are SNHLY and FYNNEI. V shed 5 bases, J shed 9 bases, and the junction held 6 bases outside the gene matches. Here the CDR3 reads CASSPGTVKAFF. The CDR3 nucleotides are TGTGCCAGCAGTCCGGGGACAGTTAAAGCTTTCTTT.

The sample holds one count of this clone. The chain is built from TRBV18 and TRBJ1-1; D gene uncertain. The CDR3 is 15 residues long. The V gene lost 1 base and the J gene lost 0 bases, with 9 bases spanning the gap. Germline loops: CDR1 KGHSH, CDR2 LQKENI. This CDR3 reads CASSPQRDLNTEAFF. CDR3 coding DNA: TGTGCCAGCTCACCACAGAGAGACTTGAACACTGAAGCTTTCTTT.

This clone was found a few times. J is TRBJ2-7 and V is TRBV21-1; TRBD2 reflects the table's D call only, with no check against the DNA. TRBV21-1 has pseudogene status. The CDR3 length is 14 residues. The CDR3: CASRPGTRFDGQYF. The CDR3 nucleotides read TGTGCCAGCAGGCCGGGGACTAGATTCGACGGGCAGTACTTC.

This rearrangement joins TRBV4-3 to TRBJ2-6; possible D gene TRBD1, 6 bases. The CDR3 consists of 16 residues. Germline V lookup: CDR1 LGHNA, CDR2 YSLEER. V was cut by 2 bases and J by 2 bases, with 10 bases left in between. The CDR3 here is CASSQYRDPGANVLTF. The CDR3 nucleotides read TGCGCCAGCAGCCAATACAGGGACCCTGGGGCCAACGTCCTGACTTTC.

The chain's CDR3 is CASSVRGGTAEAFF. The DNA for the CDR3 is TGTGCCAGCAGCGTCAGAGGAGGGACCGCTGAAGCTTTCTTT. The chain combines TRBV5-4 with TRBJ1-1; D is perhaps TRBD1 (5 bases). V shed 4 bases and J shed 6 bases, with 16 bases lying between them. CDR3 length equals 14 residues. CDR1 and CDR2 (germline): SGHNT, YYREEE (reference sequence).

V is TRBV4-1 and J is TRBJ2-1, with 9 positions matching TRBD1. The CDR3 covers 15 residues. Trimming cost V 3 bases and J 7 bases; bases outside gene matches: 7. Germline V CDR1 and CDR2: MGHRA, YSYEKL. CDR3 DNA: TGCGCCAGCAGCCATGACAGGGGGACTGGGAATGAGCAGTTCTTC. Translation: CASSHDRGTGNEQFF.

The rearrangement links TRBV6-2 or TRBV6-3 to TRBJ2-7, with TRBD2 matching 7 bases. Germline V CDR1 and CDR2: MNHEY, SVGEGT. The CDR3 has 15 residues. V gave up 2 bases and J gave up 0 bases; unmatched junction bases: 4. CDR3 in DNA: TGTGCCAGCAGTTACAGGGGCGGGAGCTCCTACGAGCAGTACTTC. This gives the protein CASSYRGGSSYEQYF.

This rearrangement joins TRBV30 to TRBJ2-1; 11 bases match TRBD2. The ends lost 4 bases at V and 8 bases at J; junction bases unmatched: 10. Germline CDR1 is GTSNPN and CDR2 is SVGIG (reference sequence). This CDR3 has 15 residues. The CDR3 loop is CAWTRLAGLLDEQFF. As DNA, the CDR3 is TGTGCCTGGACGAGACTAGCGGGATTGCTGGATGAGCAGTTCTTC.

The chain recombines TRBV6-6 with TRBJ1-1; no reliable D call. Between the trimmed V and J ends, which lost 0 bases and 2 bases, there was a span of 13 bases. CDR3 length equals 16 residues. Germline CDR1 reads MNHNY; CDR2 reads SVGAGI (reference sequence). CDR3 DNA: TGTGCCAGCAGTTACTCGCCGCAGACTAAAAACACTGAAGCTTTCTTT. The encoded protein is CASSYSPQTKNTEAFF.

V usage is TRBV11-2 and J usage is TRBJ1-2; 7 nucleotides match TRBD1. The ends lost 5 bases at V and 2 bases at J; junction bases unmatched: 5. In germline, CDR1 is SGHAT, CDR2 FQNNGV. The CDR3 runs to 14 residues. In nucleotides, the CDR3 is TGTGCCAGCAGCCAGGTGGGACAGAACTATGGCTACACCTTC. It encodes CASSQVGQNYGYTF.

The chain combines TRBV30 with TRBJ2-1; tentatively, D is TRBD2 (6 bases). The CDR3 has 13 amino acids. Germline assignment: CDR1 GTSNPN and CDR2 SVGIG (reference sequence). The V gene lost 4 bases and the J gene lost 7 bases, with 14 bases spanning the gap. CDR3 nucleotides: TGTGCCTGGATGGTGGGGGGTGGGAATGAGCAGTTCTTC. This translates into CAWMVGGGNEQFF.

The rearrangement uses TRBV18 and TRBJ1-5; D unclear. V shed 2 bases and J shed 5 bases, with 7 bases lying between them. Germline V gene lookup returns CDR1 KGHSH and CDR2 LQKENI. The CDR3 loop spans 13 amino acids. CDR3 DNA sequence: TGTGCCAGCTCACCAAATCGCGATCAGCCCCAGCATTTT. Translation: CASSPNRDQPQHF.

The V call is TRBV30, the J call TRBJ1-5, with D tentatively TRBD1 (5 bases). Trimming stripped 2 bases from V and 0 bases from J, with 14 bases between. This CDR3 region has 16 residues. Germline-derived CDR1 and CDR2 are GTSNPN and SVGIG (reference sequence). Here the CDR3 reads CAWSSAGWYSNQPQHF. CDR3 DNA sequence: TGTGCCTGGAGTTCGGCAGGGTGGTATAGCAATCAGCCCCAGCATTTT.

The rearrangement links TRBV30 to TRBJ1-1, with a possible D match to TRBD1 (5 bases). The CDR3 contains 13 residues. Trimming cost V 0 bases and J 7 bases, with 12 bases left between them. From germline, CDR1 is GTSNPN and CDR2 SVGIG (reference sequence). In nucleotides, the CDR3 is TGTGCCTGGAGTGTACTGGTAGGGGTTGAAGCTTTCTTT. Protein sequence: CAWSVLVGVEAFF. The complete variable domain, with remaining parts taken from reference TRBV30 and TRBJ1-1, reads SQTIHQWPATLVQPVGSPLSLECTVEGTSNPNLYWYRQAAGRGLQLLFYSVGIGQISSEVPQNLSASRPQDRQFILSSKKLLLSDSGFYLCAWSVLVGVEAFFGQGTRLTVV.

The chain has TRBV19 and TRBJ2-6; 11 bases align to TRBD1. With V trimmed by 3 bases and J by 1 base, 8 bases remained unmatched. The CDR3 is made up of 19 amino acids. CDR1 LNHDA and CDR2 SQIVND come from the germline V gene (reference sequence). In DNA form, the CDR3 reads TGTGCCAGTAGTATCCCCCCGGACAGGGGGCTATCTGGGGCCAACGTCCTGACTTTC. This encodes CASSIPPDRGLSGANVLTF.

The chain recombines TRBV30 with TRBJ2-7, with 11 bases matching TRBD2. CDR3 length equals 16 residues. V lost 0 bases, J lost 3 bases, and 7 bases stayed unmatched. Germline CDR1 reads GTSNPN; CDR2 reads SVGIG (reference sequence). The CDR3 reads CAWSVNVGLAGYEQYF. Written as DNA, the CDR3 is TGTGCCTGGAGTGTAAACGTCGGACTAGCGGGCTACGAGCAGTACTTC.

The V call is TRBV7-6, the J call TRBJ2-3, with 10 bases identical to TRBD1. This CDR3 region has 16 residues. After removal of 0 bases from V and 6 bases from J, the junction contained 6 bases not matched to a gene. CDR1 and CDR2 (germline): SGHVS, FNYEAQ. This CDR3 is CASSLAKGQGSDTQYF. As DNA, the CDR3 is TGTGCCAGCAGCTTAGCTAAGGGACAGGGGTCGGATACGCAGTATTTT.